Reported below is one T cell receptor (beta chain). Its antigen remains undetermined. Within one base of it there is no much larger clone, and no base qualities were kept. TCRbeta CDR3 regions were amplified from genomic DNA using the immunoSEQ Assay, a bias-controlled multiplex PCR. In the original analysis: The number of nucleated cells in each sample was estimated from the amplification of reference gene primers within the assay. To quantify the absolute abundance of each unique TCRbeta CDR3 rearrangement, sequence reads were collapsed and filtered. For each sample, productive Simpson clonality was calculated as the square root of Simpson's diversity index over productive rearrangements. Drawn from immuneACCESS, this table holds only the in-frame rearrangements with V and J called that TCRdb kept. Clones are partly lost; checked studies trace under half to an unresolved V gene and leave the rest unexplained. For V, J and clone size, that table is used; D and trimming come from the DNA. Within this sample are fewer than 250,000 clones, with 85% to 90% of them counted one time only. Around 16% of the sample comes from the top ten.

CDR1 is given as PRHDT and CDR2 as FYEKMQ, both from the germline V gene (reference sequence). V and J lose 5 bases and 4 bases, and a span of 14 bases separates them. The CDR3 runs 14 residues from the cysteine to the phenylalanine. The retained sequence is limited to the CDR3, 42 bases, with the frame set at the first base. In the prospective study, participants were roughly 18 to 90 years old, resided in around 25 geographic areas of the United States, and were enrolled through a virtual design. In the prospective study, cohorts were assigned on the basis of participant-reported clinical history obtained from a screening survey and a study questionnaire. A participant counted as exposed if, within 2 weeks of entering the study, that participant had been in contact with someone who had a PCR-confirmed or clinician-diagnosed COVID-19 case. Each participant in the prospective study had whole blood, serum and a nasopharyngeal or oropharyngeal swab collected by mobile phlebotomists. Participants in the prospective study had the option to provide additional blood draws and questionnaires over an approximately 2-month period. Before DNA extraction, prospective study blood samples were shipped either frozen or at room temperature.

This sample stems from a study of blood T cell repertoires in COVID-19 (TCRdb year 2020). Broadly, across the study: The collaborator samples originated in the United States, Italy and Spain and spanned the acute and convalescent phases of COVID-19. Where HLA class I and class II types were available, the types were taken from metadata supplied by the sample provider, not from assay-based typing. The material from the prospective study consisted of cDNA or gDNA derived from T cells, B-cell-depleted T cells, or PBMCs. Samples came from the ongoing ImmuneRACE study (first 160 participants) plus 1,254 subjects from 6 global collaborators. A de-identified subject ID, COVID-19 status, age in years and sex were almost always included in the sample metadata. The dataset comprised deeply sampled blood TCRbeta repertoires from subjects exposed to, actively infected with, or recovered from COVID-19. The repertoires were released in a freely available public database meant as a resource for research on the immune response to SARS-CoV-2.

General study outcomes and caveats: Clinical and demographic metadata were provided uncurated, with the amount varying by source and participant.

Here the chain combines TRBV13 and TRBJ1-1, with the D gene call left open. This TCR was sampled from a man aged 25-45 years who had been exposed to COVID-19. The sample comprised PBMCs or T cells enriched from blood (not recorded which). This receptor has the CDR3 CASSPPRGGTEAFF. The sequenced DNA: TGTGCCAGCAGCCCCCCGCGGGGAGGCACTGAAGCTTTCTTT.